This T cell receptor beta chain was sequenced during a study of regulatory and conventional T cells in RAG deficiency. CDR3 length: 13 residues. CDR1 and CDR2 from the germline V gene are LNHNV and YYDKDF (reference sequence). The V gene lost 0 bases and the J gene lost 2 bases, with 5 bases spanning the gap. Sequencing was performed with immunoSEQ multiplex PCR; in TCRdb, only in-frame clones are kept and a portion is missing. The repertoire holds fewer than 35,000 clones, with about 87% as singletons. This sample also appeared in a second study, on regulatory T cells. That work adds: Amplification used 52 TRBV primers and 13 TRBJ primers.

This chain joins TRBV15 and TRBJ2-7, with D uncertain. This receptor was taken from a human donor in good health. The sample consisted of CD8+ T cells sorted from blood. CDR3 sequence (DNA): TGTGCCACCAGCAGAGAAAGGACCTACGAGCAGTACTTC. Translation gives CATSRERTYEQYF. The variable domain in full, completed from reference TRBV15 and TRBJ2-7, reads DAMVIQNPRYQVTQFGKPVTLSCSQTLNHNVMYWYQQKSSQAPKLLFHYYDKDFNNEADTPDNFQSRRPNTSFCFLDIRSPGLGDTAMYLCATSRERTYEQYFGPGTRLTVT.